This T cell receptor beta chain was found in a study of blood T cells in healthy people across ages. Study-level results: Changes seen in expanded clonotypes were possibly confounded by donor CMV status left unknown.

Samples had at least 6.5 million PBMCs isolated from them. Total RNA, at least 5 micrograms per sample, came from PBMCs. A second PCR of 7 to 11 cycles used a sample-barcoded 5' primer and a J-beta primer mix. All samples gave at least 2.5 million CDR3-containing paired-end reads. TCRdb independently ran MiXCR on the 5' RACE reads; one entry per CDR3 protein. This table has roughly 700,000 distinct CDR3 sequences, approximately 49% appearing once. The CDR3 has 15 amino acids. Germline lookup yields CDR1 SGHTA and CDR2 FQGNSA. Worth noting for this clonotype: Its antigen is not known.

The sample was blood. The chain recombines TRBV7-2 with TRBJ2-1; D not certain. TRBJ2-7 explains the end of the DNA better; the J call may be wrong. The sequence came from a woman aged 55-75 years in good health. The CDR3 is CASSLASDSYNEQYF. As DNA, the CDR3 is TGTGCCAGCAGCTTAGCGAGCGACTCCTACAATGAGCAGTACTTC.